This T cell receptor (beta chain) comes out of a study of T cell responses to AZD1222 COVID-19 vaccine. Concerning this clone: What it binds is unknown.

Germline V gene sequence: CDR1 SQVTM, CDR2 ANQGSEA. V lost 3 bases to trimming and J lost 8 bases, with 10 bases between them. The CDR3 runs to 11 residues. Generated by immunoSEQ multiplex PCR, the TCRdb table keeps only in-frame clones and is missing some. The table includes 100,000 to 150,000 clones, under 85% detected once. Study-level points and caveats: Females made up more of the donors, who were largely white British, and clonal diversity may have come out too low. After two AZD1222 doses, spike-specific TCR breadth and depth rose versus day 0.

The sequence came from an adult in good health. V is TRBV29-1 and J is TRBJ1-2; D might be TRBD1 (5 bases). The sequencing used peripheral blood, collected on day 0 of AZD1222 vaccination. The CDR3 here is CSVDARGGYTF. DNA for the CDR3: TGCAGCGTTGACGCAAGGGGAGGCTACACCTTC.